This T cell receptor beta chain came from a study of siplizumab effects on memory and regulatory T cells. The germline V gene has CDR1 GTSNPN and CDR2 SVGIG (reference sequence). V lost 1 base, J lost 6 bases, and 10 bases lay in between. CDR3 length equals 13 residues. Measured with immunoSEQ multiplex PCR; TCRdb has only the in-frame clones, and not every one. The sample yields some 100,000 clones, 90% to 95% seen once. The sample taken for sequencing was non-Treg CD4+ T cells sorted from blood. The source is a human donor in good health. The V call is TRBV30, the J call TRBJ1-5, with a weak D call TRBD1 (6 bases). The CDR3 sequence: CAWSETGIQPQHF. Here the CDR3 DNA reads TGTGCCTGGAGTGAGACAGGAATTCAGCCCCAGCATTTT.